The 13 T cell receptor beta chains given below trace back to one sample, sequenced in a study of T cell repertoires in cytomegalovirus infection. These TCRs' antigens remain unknown. Via MiXCR, TCRdb re-called the reads, giving one row per CDR3 protein. This repertoire shows fewer than 850,000 distinct CDR3 sequences, about 29% found once; its top ten account for around 13%. The source material was cultured CD8+ T cells from PBMCs, sampled from culture after CMV antigen stimulation. The origin of the receptors is a human donor in good health (CMV status not recorded). Some clones in this sample may be carry-over from other donors' samples.

This clonotype was counted a few times. The rearrangement links TRBV12-5 to TRBJ1-1, with D perhaps matching TRBD1 (6 bases). V gave up 5 bases and J gave up 5 bases, with 15 bases separating them. Germline CDR1 LGHNT, CDR2 FRNRAP. This CDR3 is built from 14 residues. The CDR3, as DNA: TGTGCTAGTGGTGCGCTCACAGGGTGGACTGAAGCTTTCTTT. Translated, it gives CASGALTGWTEAFF.

The chain links TRBV19 to TRBJ1-6; perhaps TRBD1 as D (6 bases). Germline CDR1 LNHDA, CDR2 SQIVND (reference sequence). The CDR3 spans 14 residues. The V and J ends lost 7 bases and 7 bases respectively, with 14 bases between them. The CDR3 loop is CASTLRGRNSPLHF. CDR3 DNA: TGTGCCAGTACCCTCAGGGGCAGAAATTCACCCCTCCACTTT.

The gene calls are TRBV5-6 and TRBJ2-3; TRBD1 agrees at 12 bases. The CDR3 spans 18 residues. Germline V gene sequence: CDR1 SGHDT, CDR2 YYEEEE. With 4 bases clipped from V and 4 bases from J, the junction kept 13 bases outside the gene matches. CDR3 nucleotides: TGTGCCAGCAGCCCGCCCGGGACAGGGGGCGCAGGCCCAGATACGCAGTATTTT. This encodes CASSPPGTGGAGPDTQYF.

In the case of this clonotype: This sequence may be a read error, since a much larger clone differs from it by one base. The chain employs TRBV7-9 and TRBJ2-5, with D maybe TRBD2 (6 bases). The length of the CDR3 is 15 residues. Trimming pared 4 bases from V and 2 bases from J, leaving 14 bases between. Looked up from germline, CDR1 is SEHNR and CDR2 is FQNEAQ (reference sequence). The CDR3 coding sequence is TGTGCCAGCAGCTGGCGGGACGGCAGACAAGAGACCCAGTACTTC. Translated, it gives CASSWRDGRQETQYF.

This clonotype was detected a few times. This chain uses TRBV29-1 with TRBJ1-4; D is possibly TRBD1 (5 bases). The CDR3 consists of 13 residues. The V end was cut by 7 bases, the J end by 8 bases, with 17 bases between. The germline CDR1 and CDR2 sequences are SQVTM and ANQGSEA. The CDR3: CSAMDTFGEKLFF. The CDR3 bases are TGCAGCGCTATGGACACCTTCGGGGAAAAACTGTTTTTT.

This clonotype was detected a few times. The gene calls are TRBV7-9 and TRBJ2-7; weak D call: TRBD1 (5 bases). Germline V gene lookup returns CDR1 SEHNR and CDR2 FQNEAQ (reference sequence). The length of the CDR3 is 13 residues. The ends were cut back, 6 bases at V and 1 base at J, with 10 bases in the middle. This chain's CDR3 is CASRLDTSYEQYV. In DNA form, the CDR3 reads TGTGCCAGCAGGCTGGACACATCCTACGAGCAGTACGTC.

The sample holds a few counts of this clonotype. V usage is TRBV7-8 and J usage is TRBJ2-3; maybe TRBD2 (6 bases). Germline CDR1 reads SGHVS; CDR2 reads FQNEAQ. Trimming stripped 5 bases from V and 2 bases from J, with 14 bases between. CDR3 length equals 15 residues. CDR3 amino acids: CASSQGRGNTDTQYF. In DNA, the CDR3 is TGTGCCAGCAGCCAAGGGCGGGGTAACACAGATACGCAGTATTTT.

This clonotype has just a few counts. The chain links TRBV4-1 to TRBJ2-3; 7 nucleotides agree with TRBD2. CDR1 and CDR2 (germline): MGHRA, YSYEKL. The CDR3 has 16 residues. V lost 0 bases and J lost 4; bases outside the gene matches: 7. This CDR3 is CASSQDGGGNADTQYF. The CDR3 DNA reads as TGCGCCAGCAGCCAAGATGGGGGGGGGAACGCAGATACGCAGTATTTT.

The chain is built from TRBV5-4 and TRBJ1-2, with TRBD1 matching over 9 bases. The CDR3 totals 15 residues. Germline loops: CDR1 SGHNT, CDR2 YYREEE (reference sequence). V lost 4 bases to trimming and J lost 2 bases; unmatched junction nucleotides: 6. For the CDR3, the DNA is TGTGCCAGCAGCATAACCGGGACAGGGAACTATGGCTACACCTTC. Translating gives CASSITGTGNYGYTF. The complete variable domain, with remaining parts taken from reference TRBV5-4 and TRBJ1-2, reads ETGVTQSPTHLIKTRGQQVTLRCSSQSGHNTVSWYQQALGQGPQFIFQYYREEENGRGNFPPRFSGLQFPNYSSELNVNALELDDSALYLCASSITGTGNYGYTFGSGTRLTVV.

The rearrangement joins TRBV7-8 to TRBJ1-6, with D maybe TRBD1 (6 bases). V was trimmed by 4 bases and J by 8 bases, leaving 15 bases between them. The CDR3 extends over 15 amino acids. Germline V CDR1 and CDR2: SGHVS, FQNEAQ. CDR3 residues: CASSWGGGWDSPLHF. In DNA, the CDR3 is TGTGCCAGCAGCTGGGGGGGGGGCTGGGATTCACCCCTCCACTTT.

The V call is TRBV20-1, the J call TRBJ1-6; D remains ambiguous. The CDR3 spans 18 residues. Trimming took off 0 bases at V and 2 bases at J, with 17 bases between the two ends. Germline values: CDR1 DFQATT, CDR2 SNEGSKA (reference sequence). CDR3 residues: CSARDPGRADPYNSPLHF. In DNA, the CDR3 is TGCAGTGCTAGAGATCCCGGGCGAGCTGATCCCTATAATTCACCCCTCCACTTT.

V and J are TRBV6-2 or TRBV6-3 and TRBJ1-5; D remains ambiguous. The CDR3 contains 18 residues. Trimming pared 0 bases from V and 0 bases from J, leaving 15 bases between. Germline CDR1 is MNHEY and CDR2 is SVGEGT. The CDR3 DNA reads TGTGCCAGCAGTTACTCGAAGACACTACCCTATAGCAATCAGCCCCAGCATTTT. Its translation: CASSYSKTLPYSNQPQHF.

This chain uses TRBV28 with TRBJ1-5; maybe TRBD1 (5 bases). Germline-derived CDR1 and CDR2 are MDHEN and SYDVKM. Between the trimmed V and J ends, which lost 1 base and 2 bases, there was a span of 12 bases. The CDR3 consists of 16 residues. The CDR3 loop reads CASSLFGASGNQPQHF. The DNA of the CDR3 is TGTGCCAGCAGTTTATTCGGGGCAAGTGGCAATCAGCCCCAGCATTTT. The complete variable domain, with remaining parts taken from reference TRBV28 and TRBJ1-5, reads DVKVTQSSRYLVKRTGEKVFLECVQDMDHENMFWYRQDPGLGLRLIYFSYDVKMKEKGDIPEGYSVSREKKERFSLILESASTNQTSMYLCASSLFGASGNQPQHFGDGTRLSIL.